Given below is one TCR beta chain in context. Its specificity is not known. These data come from a study of T cells in Graves' hyperthyroidism and ophthalmopathy. General study results and limits: A 13 V-J signature model discriminated ophthalmopathy versus stable hyperthyroidism.

Amplified regions were TCR beta CDR3 sequences from RNA transcripts. Researchers ran a first-round RT-PCR on the TCR CDR3 using the HTBI primer set. TCRdb passed the multiplex PCR reads through MiXCR, listing each CDR3 protein once. This table holds about 610,000 distinct CDR3 sequences, 16% found once. Germline CDR1 is SGDLS and CDR2 is YYNGEE. CDR3 length equals 15 residues. V trimming: 0 bases; J trimming: 7 bases; junction bases outside the gene matches: 7. The chain has TRBV9 and TRBJ2-1, with 7 bases matching TRBD1. The specimen sequenced was blood. The TCR was taken from a woman aged 40 to 55 with Graves' ophthalmopathy. DNA for the CDR3: TGTGCCAGCAGCGTAGATACAGGGGTTTCGAATGAGCAGTTCTTC. Translating gives CASSVDTGVSNEQFF.